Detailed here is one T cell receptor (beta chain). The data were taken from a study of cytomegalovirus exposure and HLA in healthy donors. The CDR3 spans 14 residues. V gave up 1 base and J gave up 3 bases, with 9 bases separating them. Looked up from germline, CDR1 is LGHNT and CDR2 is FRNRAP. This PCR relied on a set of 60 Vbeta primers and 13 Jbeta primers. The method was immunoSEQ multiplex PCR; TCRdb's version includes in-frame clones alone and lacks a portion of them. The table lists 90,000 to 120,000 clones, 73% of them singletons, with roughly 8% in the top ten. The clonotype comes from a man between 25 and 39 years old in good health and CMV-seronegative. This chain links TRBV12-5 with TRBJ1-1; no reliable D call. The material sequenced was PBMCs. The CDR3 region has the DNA TGTGCTAGTGGTTTGGGACACAGAGACACTGAAGCTTTCTTT. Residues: CASGLGHRDTEAFF.